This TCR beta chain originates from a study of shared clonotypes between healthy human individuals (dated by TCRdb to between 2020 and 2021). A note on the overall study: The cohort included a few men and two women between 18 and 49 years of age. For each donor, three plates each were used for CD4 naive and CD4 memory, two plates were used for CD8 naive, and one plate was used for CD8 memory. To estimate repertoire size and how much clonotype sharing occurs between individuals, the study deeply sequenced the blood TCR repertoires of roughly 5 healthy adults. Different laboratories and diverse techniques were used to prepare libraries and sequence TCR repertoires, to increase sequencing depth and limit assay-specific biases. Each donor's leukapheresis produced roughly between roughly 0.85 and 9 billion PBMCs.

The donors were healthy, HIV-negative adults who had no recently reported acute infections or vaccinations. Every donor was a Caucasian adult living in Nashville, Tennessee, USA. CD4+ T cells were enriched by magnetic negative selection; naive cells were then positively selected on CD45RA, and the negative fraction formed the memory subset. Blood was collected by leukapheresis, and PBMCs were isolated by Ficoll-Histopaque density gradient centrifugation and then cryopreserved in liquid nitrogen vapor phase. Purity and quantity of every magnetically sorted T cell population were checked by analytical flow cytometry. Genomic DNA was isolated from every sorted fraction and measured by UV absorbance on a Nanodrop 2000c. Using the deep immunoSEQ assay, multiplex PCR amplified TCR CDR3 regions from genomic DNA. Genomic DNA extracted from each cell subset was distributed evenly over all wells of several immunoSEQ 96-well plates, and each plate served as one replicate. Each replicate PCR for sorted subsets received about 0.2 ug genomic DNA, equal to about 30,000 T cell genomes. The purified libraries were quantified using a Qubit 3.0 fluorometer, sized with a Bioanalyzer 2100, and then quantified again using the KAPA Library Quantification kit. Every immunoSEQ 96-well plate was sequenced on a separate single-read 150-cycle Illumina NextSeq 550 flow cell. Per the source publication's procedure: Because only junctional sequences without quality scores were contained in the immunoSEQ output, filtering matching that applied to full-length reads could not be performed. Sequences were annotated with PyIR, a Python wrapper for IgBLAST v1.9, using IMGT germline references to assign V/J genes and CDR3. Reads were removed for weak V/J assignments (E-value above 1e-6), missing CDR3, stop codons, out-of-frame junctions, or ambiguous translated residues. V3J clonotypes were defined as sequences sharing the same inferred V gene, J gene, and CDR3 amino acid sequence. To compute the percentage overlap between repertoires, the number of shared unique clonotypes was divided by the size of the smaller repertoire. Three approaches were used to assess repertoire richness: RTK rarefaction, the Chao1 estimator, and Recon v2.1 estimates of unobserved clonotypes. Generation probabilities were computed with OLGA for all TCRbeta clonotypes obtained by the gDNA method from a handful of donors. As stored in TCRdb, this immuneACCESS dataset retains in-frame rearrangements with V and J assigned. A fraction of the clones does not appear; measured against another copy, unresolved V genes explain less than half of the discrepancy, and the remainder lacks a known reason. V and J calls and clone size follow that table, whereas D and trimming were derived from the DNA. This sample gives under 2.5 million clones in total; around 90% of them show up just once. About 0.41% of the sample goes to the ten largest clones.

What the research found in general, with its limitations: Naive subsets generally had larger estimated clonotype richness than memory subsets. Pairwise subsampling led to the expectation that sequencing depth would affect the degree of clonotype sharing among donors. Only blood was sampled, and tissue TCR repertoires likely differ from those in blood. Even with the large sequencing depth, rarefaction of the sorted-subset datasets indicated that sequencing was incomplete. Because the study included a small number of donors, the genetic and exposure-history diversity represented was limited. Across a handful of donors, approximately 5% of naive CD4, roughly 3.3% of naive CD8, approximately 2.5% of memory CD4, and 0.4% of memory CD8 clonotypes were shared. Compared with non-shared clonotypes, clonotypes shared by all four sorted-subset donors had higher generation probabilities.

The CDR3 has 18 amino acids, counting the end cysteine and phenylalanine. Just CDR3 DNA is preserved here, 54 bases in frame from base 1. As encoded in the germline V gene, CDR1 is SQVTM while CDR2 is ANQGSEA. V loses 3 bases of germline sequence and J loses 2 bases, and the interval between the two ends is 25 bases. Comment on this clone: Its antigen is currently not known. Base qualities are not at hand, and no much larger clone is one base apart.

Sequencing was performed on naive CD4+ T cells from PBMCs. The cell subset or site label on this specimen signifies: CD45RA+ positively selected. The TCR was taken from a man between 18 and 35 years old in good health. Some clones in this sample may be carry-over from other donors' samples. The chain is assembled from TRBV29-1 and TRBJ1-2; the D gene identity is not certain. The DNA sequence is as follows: TGCAGCGTTGACCCAACCGGGCAGGTAGCCCTCTTCAACTATGGCTACACCTTC. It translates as CSVDPTGQVALFNYGYTF.